This T cell receptor (beta chain) was identified in a study of blood T cell repertoires in COVID-19. The method was immunoSEQ multiplex PCR; TCRdb's version includes in-frame clones alone and lacks a portion of them. The data show 200,000 to 300,000 clones, roughly 91% seen once. With 0 bases removed from V and 6 bases from J, the gap between germline ends came to 11 bases. The V gene's germline CDR1 is GTSNPN and CDR2 SVGIG (reference sequence). The CDR3 runs 14 residues. The sample comprised PBMCs or T cells enriched from blood (not recorded which). This receptor was obtained from a man between 40 and 49 years old who had recovered from COVID-19. V and J are TRBV30 and TRBJ2-2; TRBD1 is a possible D gene (6 bases). CDR3 loop: CAWSVSRGAGELFF. For the CDR3, the DNA is TGTGCCTGGAGTGTAAGCAGGGGCGCCGGGGAGCTGTTTTTT.